The clone carrying this T cell receptor (beta chain) was observed a few times. MiXCR, run by TCRdb on the 5' RACE reads, gives a single entry per CDR3 protein. The data hold 500,000 to 650,000 distinct CDR3 sequences, with about 13% observed a single time. V was shortened by 5 bases and J by 5 bases, with 9 bases between the two germline ends. The CDR3 is 13 amino acids. This entry is derived from a study of T cells after yellow fever vaccination. The chain couples TRBV12-3 or TRBV12-4 to TRBJ2-2; unclear D gene. This clonotype originated in a young man who received the YFV17D yellow fever vaccine. Sequencing used PBMCs, obtained on the day of the yellow fever booster vaccination. The CDR3 DNA follows: TGTGCCAGCAGTCATCTTAGGACCGGGGAGCTGTTTTTT. Protein product: CASSHLRTGELFF.